Shown below are 19 T cell receptor beta chains from a single sample sequenced in a study of Ad26.COV2.S vaccination and SARS-CoV-2 variants. As for treatment: roughly 18 received Ad26.COV2.S at low or high dose, single or two shots; roughly 5 received placebo; per-sample allocation not given. Specimen acquisition occurred on day 63 following the initial vaccine or placebo injection. Some clones are missing from TCRdb's copy, which holds only in-frame ones; the method was immunoSEQ multiplex PCR. The sample lists 200,000 to 250,000 clones; approximately 87% were seen once. Source: peripheral blood, taken in a trial of Ad26.COV2.S vaccine versus placebo. These receptors originate from a person aged 18-65 years who received the Ad26.COV2.S COVID-19 vaccine or a placebo.

The chain employs TRBV5-1 and TRBJ2-7, with no clear D. The CDR3 runs 14 residues. The germline gives CDR1 SGHRS, CDR2 YFSETQ. Trimming stripped 4 bases from V and 3 bases from J, with 14 bases between. Here the CDR3 reads CASSPGDGRYEQYF. The CDR3 DNA reads TGCGCCAGCAGCCCGGGTGACGGACGCTACGAGCAGTACTTC.

This clone was observed once. V is TRBV6-6 and J is TRBJ1-6; D uncertain. The CDR3 extends over 15 amino acids. V was clipped by 2 bases and J by 12 bases, with 17 bases between them. Germline V CDR1 and CDR2: MNHNY, SVGAGI (reference sequence). The CDR3 coding sequence is TGTGCCAGCAGTTACGAGCCGGGCGGCCTAATACCCCTCCACTTT. This encodes CASSYEPGGLIPLHF.

This clone turned up a few times. The gene calls are TRBV10-3 and TRBJ1-1, with D maybe TRBD1 (5 bases). Germline V CDR1 and CDR2: ENHRY, SYGVKD. Trimming removed 0 bases at V and 10 bases at J, with 12 bases between. CDR3 length: 13 residues. In DNA, the CDR3 is TGTGCCATCAGTGAGTCCGGGGCAGGACGAGCTTTCTTT. This sequence encodes CAISESGAGRAFF.

Only one count was recorded for this clone. The rearrangement joins TRBV7-8 to TRBJ2-1, with TRBD2 identical over 11 bases. Losses at the gene ends were 5 bases for V and 6 bases for J; bases not matched to a gene: 6. CDR1 is SGHVS and CDR2 is FQNEAQ in the germline V gene. There are 15 residues in the CDR3. In nucleotides, the CDR3 is TGTGCCAGCAGCCTCGGGACTAGCGGCATCAATGAGCAGTTCTTC. It is translated as CASSLGTSGINEQFF.

The chain joins TRBV7-9 to TRBJ1-5, with TRBD1 as a possible D gene (6 bases). Trimming left V 5 bases short and J 5 bases short, with 13 bases between. CDR3 size: 14 residues. The germline V gene encodes CDR1 SEHNR and CDR2 FQNEAQ (reference sequence). CDR3 protein: CASSAAGGHQPQHF. The DNA for the CDR3 is TGTGCCAGCAGCGCCGCCGGGGGCCATCAGCCCCAGCATTTT.

The rearrangement joins TRBV30 to TRBJ2-3; 10 bases agree with TRBD2. Trimming removed 2 bases from V and 0 bases from J; junction bases left unmatched: 20. This CDR3 is built from 21 residues. Germline V gene data show CDR1 as GTSNPN and CDR2 as SVGIG (reference sequence). The CDR3 spells CAWSTTPTSGPRGASTDTQYF. CDR3 bases: TGTGCCTGGAGTACTACACCGACTAGCGGGCCCAGGGGGGCTAGCACAGATACGCAGTATTTT.

The chain combines TRBV28 with TRBJ2-2, with 7 bases identical to TRBD2. Germline V CDR1 and CDR2: MDHEN, SYDVKM. Losses at the gene ends were 5 bases for V and 7 bases for J; bases not matched to a gene: 28. This CDR3 comprises 21 residues. This CDR3 reads CASSGAGPYRISEIAGGELFF. The CDR3 nucleotides read TGTGCCAGCAGTGGAGCGGGGCCATATAGAATTAGCGAGATCGCTGGCGGGGAGCTGTTTTTT.

In nucleotides, the CDR3 is TGTGCCAGCAGCCGACTAGCGGCCTCCTACAATGAGCAGTTCTTC. It yields the protein CASSRLAASYNEQFF. This chain connects TRBV5-6 to TRBJ2-1, with 9 bases matching TRBD2. J lost 0 bases, V lost 4 bases, and 2 bases had no gene match. CDR1 is SGHDT, CDR2 YYEEEE, per germline. The CDR3 runs 15 residues.

V usage is TRBV11-1 and J usage is TRBJ2-7, with unresolved D. Germline V gene data show CDR1 as SGHAT and CDR2 as FQDESV (reference sequence). Between the trimmed V and J ends, which lost 3 bases and 0 bases, there was a span of 12 bases. The CDR3 is made up of 15 amino acids. The CDR3 region is CASSLPNSSSYEQYF. The CDR3 bases are TGTGCCAGCAGCTTGCCTAACTCGAGCTCCTACGAGCAGTACTTC.

The V call is TRBV5-1, the J call TRBJ2-3; D is uncertain. Per the germline V gene, CDR1 is SGHRS and CDR2 is YFSETQ. This CDR3 is 15 amino acids long. V was shortened by 4 bases and J by 1 base, with 13 bases between the two germline ends. CDR3 nucleotides: TGCGCCAGCAGCCCTGAACCTGGGGGCACAGATACGCAGTATTTT. It codes for CASSPEPGGTDTQYF.

V is TRBV30 and J is TRBJ1-2; the match to TRBD1 covers 10 bases. The CDR3 loop spans 17 amino acids. After removal of 0 bases from V and 5 bases from J, the junction contained 12 bases not matched to a gene. Germline loops: CDR1 GTSNPN, CDR2 SVGIG (reference sequence). The CDR3 bases are TGTGCCTGGAGTGTAAGGATCGGGACAGGGGCCAATTATGGCTACACCTTC. As protein: CAWSVRIGTGANYGYTF.

The rearrangement uses TRBV19 and TRBJ2-5; TRBD2 matches 12 bases. Germline V gene data show CDR1 as LNHDA and CDR2 as SQIVND (reference sequence). The CDR3 is 15 amino acids. V shed 6 bases, J shed 5 bases, and the junction held 7 bases outside the gene matches. The DNA of the CDR3 is TGTGCCAGTAGCCCCGCGCTAGCGGGGGGGGAGACCCAGTACTTC. Translation: CASSPALAGGETQYF.

The chain employs TRBV5-8 and TRBJ1-5; no reliable D call. The length of the CDR3 is 16 residues. Per germline, CDR1 SGHTS and CDR2 YDEGEE. V lost 0 bases to trimming and J lost 2 bases, with 12 bases between them. DNA of the CDR3: TGTGCCAGCAGCTTGGACTCCCTCTCAGGCAATCAGCCCCAGCATTTT. It specifies CASSLDSLSGNQPQHF.

V is TRBV10-3 and J is TRBJ1-1; perhaps TRBD1 as D (5 bases). Germline V lookup: CDR1 ENHRY, CDR2 SYGVKD. With 4 bases removed from V and 3 bases from J, the gap between germline ends came to 15 bases. The CDR3 is made up of 15 amino acids. The CDR3 loop reads CAISGEGLGHTEAFF. The CDR3, as DNA: TGTGCCATCAGTGGGGAGGGGCTAGGGCACACTGAAGCTTTCTTT.

The chain recombines TRBV9 with TRBJ2-3, with D tentatively TRBD1 (5 bases). Germline V gene sequence: CDR1 SGDLS, CDR2 YYNGEE. Trimming shortened V by 0 bases and J by 2 bases, and 13 bases separated the two germline ends. The CDR3 is 16 amino acids. This CDR3 reads CASSVVVGAPTDTQYF. CDR3 bases: TGTGCCAGCAGCGTAGTTGTAGGGGCGCCCACAGATACGCAGTATTTT.

As for this clone: In the same sample, other DNA sequences code for this CDR3. The rearrangement uses TRBV18 and TRBJ2-1, with 11 nucleotides matching TRBD2. J was trimmed by 2 bases and V by 3 bases; bases with no gene match: 0. In germline, CDR1 is KGHSH, CDR2 LQKENI. This CDR3 has 15 amino acids. The CDR3 nucleotides are TGTGCCAGCTCACCGACTAGCGGGACCTACAATGAGCAGTTCTTC. Translation gives CASSPTSGTYNEQFF.

This chain connects TRBV7-8 to TRBJ2-1; no definite D call. The V gene's germline CDR1 is SGHVS and CDR2 FQNEAQ. Between the trimmed V and J ends, which lost 1 base and 10 bases, there was a span of 8 bases. The CDR3 totals 12 residues. The CDR3 loop is CASSLGYSEQFF. In DNA, the CDR3 is TGTGCCAGCAGCTTAGGGTATAGCGAGCAGTTCTTC.

This chain connects TRBV6-6 to TRBJ2-3; 11 bases are shared with TRBD1. Germline V gene sequence: CDR1 MNHNY, CDR2 SVGAGI (reference sequence). The CDR3 spans 17 residues. Losses at the gene ends were 5 bases for V and 0 bases for J; bases not matched to a gene: 7. CDR3 sequence (DNA): TGTGCCAGCAGTCCGGGACAGGGGGTTATTAGCACAGATACGCAGTATTTT. Translation: CASSPGQGVISTDTQYF.

V usage is TRBV11-2 and J usage is TRBJ2-5; possible D gene TRBD2, 6 bases. This CDR3 is built from 16 residues. Germline assignment: CDR1 SGHAT and CDR2 FQNNGV. The V gene lost 6 bases and the J gene lost 2 bases, with 19 bases spanning the gap. The CDR3 sequence: CASRPPLAGSQETQYF. As DNA, the CDR3 is TGTGCCAGCAGGCCGCCTTTAGCCGGGAGTCAAGAGACCCAGTACTTC.